This T cell receptor beta chain was profiled in a study of T-cell memory formation after mild COVID-19. Study-wide background: Clustering of TCRs was largely donor specific. Study-wide results and limits: Contracting CD4+ clones lay largely in CM and EM, with CD8+ ones residing in EMRA.

This clonotype was detected a few times. The antigen remains undetermined. TCR alpha and TCR beta cDNA libraries carrying sample barcodes and UMIs came from 5'RACE with constant-segment primers. TCRdb re-derived calls from the 5' RACE reads in MiXCR, one entry per CDR3 protein. The sample has fewer than 400,000 distinct CDR3 sequences, around a sixth seen once. This CDR3 contains 14 residues. Per germline, CDR1 LGHDT and CDR2 YNNKEL (reference sequence). The ends were cut back, 9 bases at V and 6 bases at J, with 17 bases in the middle. This TCR derives from a man younger than 30 who had mild COVID-19 (a few samples of this study predate the infection). Cell type and time point are not known. The sequencing sample was made of PBMCs or a T cell subset sorted from them (not recorded which). The chain recombines TRBV3-1 with TRBJ1-4, with a weak D call TRBD1 (5 bases). CDR3 sequence: CASVGRDLDEKLFF. CDR3 nucleotide sequence: TGTGCCAGTGTCGGGAGGGACCTAGATGAAAAACTGTTTTTT.